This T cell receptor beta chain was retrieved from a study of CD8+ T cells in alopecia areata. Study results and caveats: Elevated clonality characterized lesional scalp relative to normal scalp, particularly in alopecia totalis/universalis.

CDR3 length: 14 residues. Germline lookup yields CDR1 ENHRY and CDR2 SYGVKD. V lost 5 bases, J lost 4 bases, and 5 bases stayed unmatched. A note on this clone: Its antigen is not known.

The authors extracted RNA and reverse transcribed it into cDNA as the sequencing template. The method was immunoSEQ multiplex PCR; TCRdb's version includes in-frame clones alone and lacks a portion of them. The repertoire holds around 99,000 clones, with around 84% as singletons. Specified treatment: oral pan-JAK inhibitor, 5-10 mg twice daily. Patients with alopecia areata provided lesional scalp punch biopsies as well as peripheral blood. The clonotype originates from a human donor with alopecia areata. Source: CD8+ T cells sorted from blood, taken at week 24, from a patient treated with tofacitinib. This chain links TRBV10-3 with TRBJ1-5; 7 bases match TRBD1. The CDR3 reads CAISRDSENQPQHF. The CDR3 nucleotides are TGTGCCATCAGTAGGGACAGCGAAAATCAGCCCCAGCATTTT.